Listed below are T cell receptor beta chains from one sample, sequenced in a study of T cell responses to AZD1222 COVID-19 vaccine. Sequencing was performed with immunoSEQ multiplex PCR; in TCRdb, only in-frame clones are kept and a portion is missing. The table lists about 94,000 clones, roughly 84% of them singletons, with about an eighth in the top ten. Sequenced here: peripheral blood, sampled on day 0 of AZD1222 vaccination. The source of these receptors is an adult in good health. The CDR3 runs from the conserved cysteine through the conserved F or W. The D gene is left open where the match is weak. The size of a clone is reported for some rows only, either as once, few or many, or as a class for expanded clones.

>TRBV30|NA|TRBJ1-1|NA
TGTGCCGCGGGGAGGGAAATGAACACTGAAGCTTTCTTT
CAAGREMNTEAFF
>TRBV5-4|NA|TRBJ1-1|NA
TGTGCCAGCAGCTTGGAACTGATAATGAACACTGAAGCTTTCTTT
CASSLELIMNTEAFF
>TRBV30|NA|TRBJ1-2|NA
TGTGCCTGGAGTGTACAGGGAGGTGGCTACACCTTC
CAWSVQGGGYTF
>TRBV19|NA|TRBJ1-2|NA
TGTGCCAGTAGTATCGGCAGTGACGATGGCTACACCTTC
CASSIGSDDGYTF
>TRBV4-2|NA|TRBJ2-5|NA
TGTGCCAGCAGCCAAGAAGGGGGTAGGGAGACCCAGTACTTC
CASSQEGGRETQYF
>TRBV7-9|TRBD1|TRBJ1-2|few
TGTGCCAGCAGCTTCCACAGGGGGCGTCGGGGCTACACCTTC
CASSFHRGRRGYTF
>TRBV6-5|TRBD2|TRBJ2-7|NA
TGTGCCAGCAAAGCTAGCGGAGACTTATACGAGCAGTACTTC
CASKASGDLYEQYF
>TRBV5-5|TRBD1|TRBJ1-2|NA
TGTGCCAGCAGCCTGACAGGGGAGGACGGCACCTTC
CASSLTGEDGTF
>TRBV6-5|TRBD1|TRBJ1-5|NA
TGTGCCGCGTCACAGGGGTGGTATCAGCCCCAGCATTTT
CAASQGWYQPQHF
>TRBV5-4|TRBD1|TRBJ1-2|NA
TGTGCCAGCAGCCTACAGGGGCAGCATGGCTACACCTTC
CASSLQGQHGYTF
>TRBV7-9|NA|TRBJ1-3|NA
TGTGCCAGCAGCTTAAGTCTTGGGGGCTCTGGAAACACCATATATTTT
CASSLSLGGSGNTIYF
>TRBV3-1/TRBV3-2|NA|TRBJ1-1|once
TGTGCCAGCAGCCAAGAACTGGGTACGGGCACTGAAGCTTTCTTT
CASSQELGTGTEAFF
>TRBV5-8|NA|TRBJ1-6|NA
TGTGCCAGCAGCTTGCCCCCCGATTCACCCCTCCACTTT
CASSLPPDSPLHF
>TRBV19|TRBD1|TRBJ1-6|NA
TGTGCCAGTAGTAGGGCAGGGGGACATAGGAATTCACCCCTCCACTTT
CASSRAGGHRNSPLHF
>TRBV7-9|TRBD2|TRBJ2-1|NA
TGTGCCAGCAGCCTAACGGGACTAGCGGGGGACGGGTATGGGTTCTTC
CASSLTGLAGDGYGFF
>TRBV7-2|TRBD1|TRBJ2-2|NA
TGTGCCAGCAGCAGACAGGGTAACACCGGGGAGCTGTTTTTT
CASSRQGNTGELFF
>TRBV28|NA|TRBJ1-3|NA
TGTGCCAGCATCGGACAAGGGGCTGGAAACACCATATATTTT
CASIGQGAGNTIYF
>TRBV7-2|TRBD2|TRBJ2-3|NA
TGTGCCAGCAGGCCTACAAGTAGCGGGGGGGCGACAGATACGCAGTATTTT
CASRPTSSGGATDTQYF
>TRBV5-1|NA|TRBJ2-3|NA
TGCGCCAGCAGCTTGGATCCTAGCACAGATACGCAGTATTTT
CASSLDPSTDTQYF
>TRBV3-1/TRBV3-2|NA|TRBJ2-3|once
TGTGCCAGCAGCCATTCCGGGCGGGGCCCCACAGATACGCAGTATTTT
CASSHSGRGPTDTQYF
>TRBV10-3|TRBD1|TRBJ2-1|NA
TGTGCCATCAGATATGACAGGGTGGGTGAGCAGTTCTTC
CAIRYDRVGEQFF
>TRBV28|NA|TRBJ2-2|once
TGTGCCAGTAGTCGGGGGCCATATACCGGGGAGCTGTTTTTT
CASSRGPYTGELFF
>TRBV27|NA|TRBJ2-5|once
TGTGCCAGCAGACTCGACAGGCAAGAGACCCAGTACTTC
CASRLDRQETQYF
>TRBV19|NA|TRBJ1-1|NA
TGTGCCAGTAGTTCGGGACGTAATTTGAACACTGAAGCTTTCTTT
CASSSGRNLNTEAFF
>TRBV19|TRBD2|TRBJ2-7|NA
TGTGCCAGTAGTGACCCCGCGGGGGGCTCCTACGAGCAGTACTTC
CASSDPAGGSYEQYF
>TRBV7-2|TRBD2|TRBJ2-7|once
TGTGCCAGCAGCTTAACGCCCCCCGGGGGGGGCAACTACGAGCAGTACTTC
CASSLTPPGGGNYEQYF
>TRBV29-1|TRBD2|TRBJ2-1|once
TGCAGCCATCTTAGCGGGGGATACAATGAGCAGTTCTTC
CSHLSGGYNEQFF
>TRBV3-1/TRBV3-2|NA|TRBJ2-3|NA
TGTGCCAGCAGCCAAGATCGCTATACGCAGTATTTT
CASSQDRYTQYF
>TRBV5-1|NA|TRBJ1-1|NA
TGCGCCAGCAGCTTACGATCGAACACTGAAGCTTTCTTT
CASSLRSNTEAFF